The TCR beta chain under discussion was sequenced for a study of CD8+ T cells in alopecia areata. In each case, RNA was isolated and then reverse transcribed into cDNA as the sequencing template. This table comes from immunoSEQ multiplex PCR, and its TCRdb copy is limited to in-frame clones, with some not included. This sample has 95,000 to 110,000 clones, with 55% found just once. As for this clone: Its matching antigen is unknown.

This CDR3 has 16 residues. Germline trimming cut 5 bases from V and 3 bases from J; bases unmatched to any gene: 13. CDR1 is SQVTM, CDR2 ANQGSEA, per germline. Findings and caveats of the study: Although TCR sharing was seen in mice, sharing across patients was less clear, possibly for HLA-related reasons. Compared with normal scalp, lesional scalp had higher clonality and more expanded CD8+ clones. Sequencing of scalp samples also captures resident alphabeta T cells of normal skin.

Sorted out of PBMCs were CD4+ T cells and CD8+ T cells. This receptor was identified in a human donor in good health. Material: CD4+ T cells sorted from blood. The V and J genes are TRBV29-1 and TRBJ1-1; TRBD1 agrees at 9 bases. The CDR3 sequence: CSVRGTGYGLYTEAFF. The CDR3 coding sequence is TGCAGCGTTCGTGGGACAGGGTACGGTTTGTACACTGAAGCTTTCTTT.